This record looks at one TCR beta chain sequence and its context. This clone was seen many times. This clone's antigen is unknown. There are no base qualities to consult, and no much larger clone falls within one base. This entry belongs to a study of metastatic and nonmetastatic thyroid tumors (dated by TCRdb to about 2020). Context from the whole study: Repertoires were compared across peripheral blood and tumor or nodule tissue samples from malignant and benign thyroid patients.

Library construction relied on PCR. TCRdb shows the sequencer as Illumina HiSeq 4000. High-throughput sequencing was used to profile the CDR3 region of the TCR beta-chain in every patient. Turning to the authors' computational methods: A classifier to discriminate distant-metastatic papillary thyroid cancer patients was built from CDR3 differences across clinicopathological groups. To measure repertoire diversity the researchers used the Shannon index, while the Morisita-Horn index served to gauge how similar the tumor and blood repertoires were. TCRdb ran its own pipeline on the public reads, namely fastp trimming at Q25 and MiXCR clone calling, and kept in-frame beta chains. TCRdb, not the authors, supplied the V and J calls. This sample has 20,000 to 25,000 clones in its table, and around 16% of those were observed once. The biggest ten clones account for about 36% of the sample. No treatment had been received by any patient before thyroid surgery. Using T-cell receptor beta sequencing, the study looked back at clinical samples from patients collected from the early 2010s to the late 2010s.

The full study reports these points: TCR beta diversity was reported as significantly higher in malignant tumors than in benign nodules, in both blood and tumor samples.

In the germline V gene, CDR1 corresponds to SGHDT and CDR2 to YYEEEE. The CDR3 has 12 amino acids, counting the end cysteine and phenylalanine. Of the read, only the CDR3 DNA is kept; its 36 bases are in frame from base 1. V is pared back by 0 bases and J by 10 bases, with 9 bases lying between the germline termini. The sequence came from a female donor with papillary thyroid cancer or a benign thyroid nodule (not recorded which). Some clones in this sample may be carry-over from other donors' samples. The sequence links TRBV5-6 to TRBJ2-3, with an unclear D gene assignment. The material sequenced was blood. The nucleotide sequence is TGTGCCAGCAGCTTGGGGGGTGGCGCGCAGTATTTT. Its protein reads: CASSLGGGAQYF.